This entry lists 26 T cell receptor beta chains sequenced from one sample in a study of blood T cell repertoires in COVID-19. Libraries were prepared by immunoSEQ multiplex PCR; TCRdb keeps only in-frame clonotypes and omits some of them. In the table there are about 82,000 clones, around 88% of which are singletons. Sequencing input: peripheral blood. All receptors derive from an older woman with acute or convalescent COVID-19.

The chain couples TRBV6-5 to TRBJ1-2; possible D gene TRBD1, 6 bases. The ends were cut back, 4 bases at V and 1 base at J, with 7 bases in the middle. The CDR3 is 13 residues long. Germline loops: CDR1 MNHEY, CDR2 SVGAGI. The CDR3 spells CASSWGLNYGYTF. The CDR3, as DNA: TGTGCCAGCAGTTGGGGGCTTAACTATGGCTACACCTTC.

The CDR3, as DNA: TGTGCCAGCAGCTTAAATCCGGGTGCGAACACTGAAGCTTTCTTT. It encodes CASSLNPGANTEAFF. The V and J genes are TRBV11-3 and TRBJ1-1; D remains ambiguous. The V gene's germline CDR1 is SGHNT and CDR2 YENEEA. This CDR3 region has 15 residues. V was pared by 2 bases and J by 1 base, with 11 bases between.

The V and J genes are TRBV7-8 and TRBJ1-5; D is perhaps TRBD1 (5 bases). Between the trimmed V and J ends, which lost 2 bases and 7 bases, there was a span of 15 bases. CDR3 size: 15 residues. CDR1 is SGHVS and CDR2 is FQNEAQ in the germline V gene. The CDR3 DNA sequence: TGTGCCAGCAGCTTAAGGCAGGGTGCCGACCAGCCCCAGCATTTT. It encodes CASSLRQGADQPQHF.

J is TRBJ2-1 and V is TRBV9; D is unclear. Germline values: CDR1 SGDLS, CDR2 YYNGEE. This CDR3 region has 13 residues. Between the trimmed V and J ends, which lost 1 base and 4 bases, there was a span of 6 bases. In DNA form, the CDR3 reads TGTGCCAGCAGCGTACAGGATTACAATGAGCAGTTCTTC. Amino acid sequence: CASSVQDYNEQFF.

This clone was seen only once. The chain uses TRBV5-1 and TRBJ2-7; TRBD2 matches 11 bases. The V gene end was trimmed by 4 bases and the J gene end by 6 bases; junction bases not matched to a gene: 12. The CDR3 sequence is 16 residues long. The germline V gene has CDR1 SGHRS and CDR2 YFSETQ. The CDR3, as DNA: TGCGCCAGCAGCCTGAAGTCCGGGACTAGCGGTGGCGAGCAGTACTTC. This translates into CASSLKSGTSGGEQYF.

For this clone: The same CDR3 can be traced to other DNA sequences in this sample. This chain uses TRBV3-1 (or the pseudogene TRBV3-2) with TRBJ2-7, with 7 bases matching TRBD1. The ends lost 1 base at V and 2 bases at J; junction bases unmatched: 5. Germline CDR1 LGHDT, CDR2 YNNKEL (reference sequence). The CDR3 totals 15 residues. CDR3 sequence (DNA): TGTGCCAGCAGCCAAGTACCAGGGGGTCCCTACGAGCAGTACTTC. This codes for CASSQVPGGPYEQYF.

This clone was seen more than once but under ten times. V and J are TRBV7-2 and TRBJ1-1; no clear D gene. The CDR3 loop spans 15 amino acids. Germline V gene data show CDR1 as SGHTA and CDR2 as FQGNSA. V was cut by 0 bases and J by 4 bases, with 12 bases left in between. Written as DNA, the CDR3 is TGTGCCAGCAGCTTAGCGCAGAGGGTCGGCACTGAAGCTTTCTTT. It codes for CASSLAQRVGTEAFF. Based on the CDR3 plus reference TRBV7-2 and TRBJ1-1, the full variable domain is GAGVSQSPSNKVTEKGKDVELRCDPISGHTALYWYRQSLGQGLEFLIYFQGNSAPDKSGLPSDRFSAERTGGSVSTLTIQRTQQEDSAVYLCASSLAQRVGTEAFFGQGTRLTVV.

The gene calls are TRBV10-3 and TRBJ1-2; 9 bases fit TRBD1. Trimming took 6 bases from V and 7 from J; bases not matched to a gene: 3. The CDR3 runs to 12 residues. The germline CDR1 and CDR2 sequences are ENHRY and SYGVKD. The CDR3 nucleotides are TGTGCCATCAGGGGACAGGGCCTTGGCTACACCTTC. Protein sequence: CAIRGQGLGYTF.

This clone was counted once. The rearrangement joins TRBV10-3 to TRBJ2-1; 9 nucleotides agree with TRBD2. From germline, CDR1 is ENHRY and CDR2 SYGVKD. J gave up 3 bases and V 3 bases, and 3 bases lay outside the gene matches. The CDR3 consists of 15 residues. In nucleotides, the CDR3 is TGTGCCATCAGTGACGTAGCGGGAGTCTACAATGAGCAGTTCTTC. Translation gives CAISDVAGVYNEQFF.

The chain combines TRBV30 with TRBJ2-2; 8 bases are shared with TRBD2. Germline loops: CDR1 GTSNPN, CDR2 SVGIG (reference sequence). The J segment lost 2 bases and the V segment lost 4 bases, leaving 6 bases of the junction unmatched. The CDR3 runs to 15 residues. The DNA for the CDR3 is TGTGCCTGGACCTGGAGCGGGGGTAACACCGGGGAGCTGTTTTTT. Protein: CAWTWSGGNTGELFF.

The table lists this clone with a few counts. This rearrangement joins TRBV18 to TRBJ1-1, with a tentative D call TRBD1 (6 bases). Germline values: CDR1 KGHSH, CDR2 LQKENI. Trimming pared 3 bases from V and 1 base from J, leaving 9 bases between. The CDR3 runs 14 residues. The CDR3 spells CASSPGTSNTEAFF. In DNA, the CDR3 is TGTGCCAGCTCACCGGGGACATCGAACACTGAAGCTTTCTTT. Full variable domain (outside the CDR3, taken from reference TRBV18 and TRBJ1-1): NAGVMQNPRHLVRRRGQEARLRCSPMKGHSHVYWYRQLPEEGLKFMVYLQKENIIDESGMPKERFSAEFPKEGPSILRIQQVVRGDSAAYFCASSPGTSNTEAFFGQGTRLTVV.

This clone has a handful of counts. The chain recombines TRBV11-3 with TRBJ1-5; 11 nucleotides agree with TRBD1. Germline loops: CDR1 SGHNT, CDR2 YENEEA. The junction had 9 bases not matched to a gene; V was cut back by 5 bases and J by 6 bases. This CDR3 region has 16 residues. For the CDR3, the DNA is TGTGCCAGCAGCCCAGGGGGGACAGGGGGAATTCAGCCCCAGCATTTT. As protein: CASSPGGTGGIQPQHF.

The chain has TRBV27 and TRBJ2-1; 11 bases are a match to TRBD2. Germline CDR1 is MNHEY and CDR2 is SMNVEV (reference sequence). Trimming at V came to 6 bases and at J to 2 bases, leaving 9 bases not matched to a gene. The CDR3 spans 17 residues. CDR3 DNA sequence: TGTGCCAGCAGAGGGCTAGCGGGGGGCCATGCCTACAATGAGCAGTTCTTC. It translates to CASRGLAGGHAYNEQFF.

CDR3 region: CASSSGQGWYTQYF. For the CDR3, the DNA is TGTGCCAGCAGTTCGGGACAGGGGTGGTATACGCAGTATTTT. The V gene is TRBV27, the J gene TRBJ2-3, with 10 bases matching TRBD1. The CDR3 is 14 amino acids. The germline CDR1 and CDR2 sequences are MNHEY and SMNVEV (reference sequence). Germline trimming cut 4 bases from V and 7 bases from J; bases unmatched to any gene: 5.

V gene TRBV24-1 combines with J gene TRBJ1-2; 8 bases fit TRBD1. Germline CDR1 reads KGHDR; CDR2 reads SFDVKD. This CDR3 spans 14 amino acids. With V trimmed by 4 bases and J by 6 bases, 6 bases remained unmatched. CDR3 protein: CATSDDRGKDGYTF. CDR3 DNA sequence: TGTGCCACCAGTGACGACAGGGGAAAAGATGGCTACACCTTC.

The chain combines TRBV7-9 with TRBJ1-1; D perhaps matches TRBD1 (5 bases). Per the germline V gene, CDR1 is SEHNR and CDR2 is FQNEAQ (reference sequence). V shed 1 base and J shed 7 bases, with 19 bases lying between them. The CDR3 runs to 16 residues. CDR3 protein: CASSLDRGRAADEAFF. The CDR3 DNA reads TGTGCCAGCAGCTTAGATAGGGGCCGGGCGGCCGATGAAGCTTTCTTT.

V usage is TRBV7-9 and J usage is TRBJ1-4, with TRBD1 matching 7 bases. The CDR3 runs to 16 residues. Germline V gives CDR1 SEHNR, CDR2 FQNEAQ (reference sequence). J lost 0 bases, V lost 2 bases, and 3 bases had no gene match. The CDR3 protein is CASSLPGGATNEKLFF. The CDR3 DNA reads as TGTGCCAGCAGCTTACCAGGGGGTGCAACTAATGAAAAACTGTTTTTT.

CDR3 in DNA: TGTGCCAGCAGCGGAGGACTAGCGGGGGGTCAAGAGACCCAGTACTTC. Translating it yields CASSGGLAGGQETQYF. V gene TRBV9 combines with J gene TRBJ2-5; 14 bases fit TRBD2. Looked up from germline, CDR1 is SGDLS and CDR2 is YYNGEE. The CDR3 spans 16 residues. Trimming cost V 3 bases and J 2 bases; bases outside gene matches: 3.

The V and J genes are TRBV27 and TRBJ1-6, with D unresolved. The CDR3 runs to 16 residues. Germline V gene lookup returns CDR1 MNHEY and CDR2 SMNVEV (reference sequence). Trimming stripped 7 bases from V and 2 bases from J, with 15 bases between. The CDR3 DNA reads TGTGCCAGCACCCAGGCCGTCGGCGCCTATAATTCACCCCTCCACTTT. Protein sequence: CASTQAVGAYNSPLHF.

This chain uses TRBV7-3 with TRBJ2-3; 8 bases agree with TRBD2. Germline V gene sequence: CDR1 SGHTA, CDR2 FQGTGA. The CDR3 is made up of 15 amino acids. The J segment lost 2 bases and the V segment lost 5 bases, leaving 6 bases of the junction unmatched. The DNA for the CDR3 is TGTGCCAGCAGCACAACTAGCGGAATCACAGATACGCAGTATTTT. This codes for CASSTTSGITDTQYF.

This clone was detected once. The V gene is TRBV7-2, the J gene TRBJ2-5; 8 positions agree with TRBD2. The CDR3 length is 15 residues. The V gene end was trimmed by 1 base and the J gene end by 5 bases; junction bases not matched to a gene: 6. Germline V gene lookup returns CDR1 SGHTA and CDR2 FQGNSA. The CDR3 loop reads CASSLVLAVGETQYF. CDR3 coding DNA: TGTGCCAGCAGCTTAGTACTAGCGGTCGGGGAGACCCAGTACTTC.

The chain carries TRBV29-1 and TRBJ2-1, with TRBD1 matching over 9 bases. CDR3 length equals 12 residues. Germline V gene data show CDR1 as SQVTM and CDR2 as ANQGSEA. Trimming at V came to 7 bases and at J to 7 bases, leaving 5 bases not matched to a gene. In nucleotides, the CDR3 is TGCAGCGCTGGACAGGGGTCAAATGAGCAGTTCTTC. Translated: CSAGQGSNEQFF.

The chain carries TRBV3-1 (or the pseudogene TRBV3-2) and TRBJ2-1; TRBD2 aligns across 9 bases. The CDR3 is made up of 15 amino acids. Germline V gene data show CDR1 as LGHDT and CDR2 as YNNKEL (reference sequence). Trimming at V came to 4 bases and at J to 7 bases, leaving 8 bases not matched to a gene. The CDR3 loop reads CASSPVLAGKNEQFF. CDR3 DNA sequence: TGTGCCAGCAGCCCAGTCCTAGCGGGAAAGAATGAGCAGTTCTTC.

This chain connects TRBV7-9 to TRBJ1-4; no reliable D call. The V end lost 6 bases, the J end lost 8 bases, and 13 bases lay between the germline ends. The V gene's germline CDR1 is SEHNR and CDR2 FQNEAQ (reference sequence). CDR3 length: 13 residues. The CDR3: CASSQENREKLFF. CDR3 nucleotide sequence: TGTGCCAGCAGTCAGGAAAACCGGGAAAAACTGTTTTTT.

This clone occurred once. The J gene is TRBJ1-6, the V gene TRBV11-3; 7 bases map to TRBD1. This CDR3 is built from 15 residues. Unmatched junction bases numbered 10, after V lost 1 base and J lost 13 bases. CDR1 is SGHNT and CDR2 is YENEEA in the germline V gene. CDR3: CASSLALTGSKPLHF. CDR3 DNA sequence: TGTGCCAGCAGCTTAGCCTTGACAGGGTCTAAGCCCCTCCACTTT.

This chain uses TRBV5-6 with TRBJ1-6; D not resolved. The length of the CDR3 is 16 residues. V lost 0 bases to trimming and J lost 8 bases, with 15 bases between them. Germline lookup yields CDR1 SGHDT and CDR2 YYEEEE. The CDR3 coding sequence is TGTGCCAGCAGCTTGGCTGGGCCCCCCGGGGATTCACCCCTCCACTTT. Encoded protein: CASSLAGPPGDSPLHF.